Below, one T cell receptor (beta chain) is given with its context. The data are from a study of cytomegalovirus exposure and HLA in healthy donors. PCR involved 60 Vbeta and 13 Jbeta primers. Repertoires were generated with immunoSEQ multiplex PCR, while TCRdb's copy carries only in-frame clones and drops some. The sample has around 150,000 clones; 75% to 85% are singletons. What was sequenced was PBMCs. The sequence came from a man aged 45-65 years in good health and CMV-seropositive.

The CDR3: CASSVDGDSGETQYF. CDR3 DNA sequence: TGTGCCAGCAGCGTAGACGGGGATAGTGGAGAGACCCAGTACTTC. The chain combines TRBV9 with TRBJ2-5; possible D gene TRBD2, 5 bases. The CDR3 runs 15 residues. Germline CDR1 SGDLS, CDR2 YYNGEE. V dropped 0 bases and J dropped 4 bases, with 13 bases sitting between them.